This entry lists 9 T cell receptor beta chains sequenced from one sample in a study of blood T cell repertoires in COVID-19. Sequencing used immunoSEQ multiplex PCR; TCRdb keeps in-frame clones, though not all of them. The table lists just over 300,000 clones, around 92% of them singletons. The material sequenced was peripheral blood. The receptors shown here come from a woman under 40 with COVID-19, enrolled during active disease.

CDR3 residues: CASSFLVGGAPTQYF. In nucleotides, the CDR3 is TGTGCCAGCAGCTTCCTGGTCGGGGGGGCCCCTACGCAGTATTTT. V gene TRBV5-6 combines with J gene TRBJ2-3, with 8 bases fitting TRBD2. The CDR3 is made up of 15 amino acids. The germline gives CDR1 SGHDT, CDR2 YYEEEE. Trimming took 2 bases from V and 8 from J; bases not matched to a gene: 10.

The table lists this clone with a few counts. The CDR3 DNA reads TGCGCCAGCAGCTATAGGGGGGGGTCCGGTGAAAAACTGTTTTTT. Residues: CASSYRGGSGEKLFF. This chain connects TRBV4-1 to TRBJ1-4, with TRBD1 as a possible D gene (6 bases). Germline CDR1 and CDR2: MGHRA and YSYEKL. The CDR3 has 15 amino acids. The ends were cut back, 5 bases at V and 7 bases at J, with 17 bases in the middle.

This sequence joins TRBV6-5 and TRBJ2-5; TRBD1 agrees at 9 bases. The V segment lost 8 bases and the J segment 2 bases; nucleotides outside the gene matches: 6. CDR1 and CDR2 (germline): MNHEY, SVGAGI. The CDR3 totals 14 residues. The CDR3 is CASATGQGQETQYF. The CDR3 DNA is TGTGCCAGCGCCACAGGACAGGGGCAAGAGACCCAGTACTTC.

The chain joins TRBV19 to TRBJ2-1, with 9 positions matching TRBD2. With 9 bases clipped from V and 6 bases from J, the junction kept 6 bases outside the gene matches. CDR1 is LNHDA, CDR2 SQIVND, per germline (reference sequence). The CDR3 contains 13 residues. In nucleotides, the CDR3 is TGTGCCAGCGCTCTAGCGGGGTTCAATGAGCAGTTCTTC. It yields the protein CASALAGFNEQFF.

This chain joins TRBV3-1 (or the pseudogene TRBV3-2) and TRBJ2-2, with 9 bases identical to TRBD2. Germline CDR1 and CDR2: LGHDT and YNNKEL (reference sequence). This CDR3 is 17 amino acids long. The ends lost 3 bases at V and 5 bases at J; junction bases unmatched: 10. The CDR3 region has the DNA TGTGCCAGCAGCCATGGGGGGCTAGCGGGGTATACCGGGGAGCTGTTTTTT. This sequence encodes CASSHGGLAGYTGELFF.

This sequence joins TRBV7-2 and TRBJ1-6; the match to TRBD1 covers 7 bases. Unmatched junction bases numbered 14, after V lost 6 bases and J lost 3 bases. CDR1 and CDR2 from the germline V gene are SGHTA and FQGNSA. The CDR3 is 18 residues long. CDR3 sequence reads: CASSSTGVVGLYNSPLHF. The CDR3, as DNA: TGTGCCAGCAGTTCAACAGGGGTAGTGGGGCTCTATAATTCACCCCTCCACTTT.

The J gene is TRBJ1-3, the V gene TRBV9, with 8 bases lining up with TRBD1. Germline trimming cut 4 bases from V and 7 bases from J; bases unmatched to any gene: 4. The CDR3 loop spans 13 amino acids. Germline-derived CDR1 and CDR2 are SGDLS and YYNGEE. The CDR3 coding sequence is TGTGCCAGCAGCTCCCGACAGGGGAACACCATATATTTT. Translating gives CASSSRQGNTIYF.

This clone was seen only once. J is TRBJ2-1 and V is TRBV5-1, with a tentative D call TRBD1 (5 bases). V shed 2 bases and J shed 4 bases, with 10 bases lying between them. The CDR3 has 14 amino acids. Germline V gene sequence: CDR1 SGHRS, CDR2 YFSETQ. The CDR3 bases are TGCGCCAGCAGCTTTAGTCAGGGTTACAATGAGCAGTTCTTC. Translation: CASSFSQGYNEQFF.

J is TRBJ2-1 and V is TRBV7-2, with 9 bases fitting TRBD1. The CDR3 loop spans 16 amino acids. V lost 5 bases and J lost 8; bases outside the gene matches: 13. The germline V gene has CDR1 SGHTA and CDR2 FQGNSA. In DNA, the CDR3 is TGTGCCAGCAGCCCAACCGGGACAGGGAGGTACGATGAGCAGTTCTTC. This sequence encodes CASSPTGTGRYDEQFF. Combining the CDR3 with reference TRBV7-2 and TRBJ2-1 gives the whole variable domain GAGVSQSPSNKVTEKGKDVELRCDPISGHTALYWYRQSLGQGLEFLIYFQGNSAPDKSGLPSDRFSAERTGGSVSTLTIQRTQQEDSAVYLCASSPTGTGRYDEQFFGPGTRLTVL.